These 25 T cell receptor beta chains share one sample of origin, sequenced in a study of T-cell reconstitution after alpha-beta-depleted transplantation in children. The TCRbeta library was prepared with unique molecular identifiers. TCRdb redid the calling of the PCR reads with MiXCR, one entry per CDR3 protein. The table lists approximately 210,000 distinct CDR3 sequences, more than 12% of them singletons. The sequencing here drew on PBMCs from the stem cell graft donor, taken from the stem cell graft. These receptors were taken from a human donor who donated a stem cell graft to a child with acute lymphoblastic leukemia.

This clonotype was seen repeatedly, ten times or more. In DNA form, the CDR3 reads TGTGCCAGCGCTAAAAGACCGACAGGGGGGCAGTTCAGAGGCACAGATACGCAGTATTTT. Translation: CASAKRPTGGQFRGTDTQYF. The chain couples TRBV27 to TRBJ2-3, with 9 bases aligning to TRBD1. This CDR3 comprises 20 residues. Losses at the gene ends were 8 bases for V and 1 base for J; bases not matched to a gene: 22. Germline loops: CDR1 MNHEY, CDR2 SMNVEV (reference sequence).

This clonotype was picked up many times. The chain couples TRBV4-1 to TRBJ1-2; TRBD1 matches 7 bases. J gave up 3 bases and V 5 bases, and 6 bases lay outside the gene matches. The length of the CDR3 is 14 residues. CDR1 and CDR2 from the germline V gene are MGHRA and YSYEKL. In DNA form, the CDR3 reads TGCGCCAGCAGCTACCCAGACAGGGACTATGGCTACACCTTC. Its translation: CASSYPDRDYGYTF.

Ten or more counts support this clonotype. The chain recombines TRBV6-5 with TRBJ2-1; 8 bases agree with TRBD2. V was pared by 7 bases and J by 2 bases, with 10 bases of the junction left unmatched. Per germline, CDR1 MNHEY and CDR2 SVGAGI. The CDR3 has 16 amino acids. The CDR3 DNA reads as TGTGCCAGCACCGGGGGGGGCGGGAGACCCTACAATGAGCAGTTCTTC. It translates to CASTGGGGRPYNEQFF.

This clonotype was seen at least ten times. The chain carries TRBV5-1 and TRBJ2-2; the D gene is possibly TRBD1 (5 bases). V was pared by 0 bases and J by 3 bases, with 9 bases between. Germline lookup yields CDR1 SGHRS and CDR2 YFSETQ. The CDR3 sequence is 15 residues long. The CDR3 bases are TGCGCCAGCAGCTTGGCGCAGGGTGACACCGGGGAGCTGTTTTTT. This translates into CASSLAQGDTGELFF.

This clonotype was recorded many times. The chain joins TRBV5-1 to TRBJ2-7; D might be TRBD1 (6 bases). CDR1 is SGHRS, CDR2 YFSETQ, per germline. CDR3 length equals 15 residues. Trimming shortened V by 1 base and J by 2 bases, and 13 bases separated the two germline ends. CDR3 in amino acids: CASSLSRQGPYEQYF. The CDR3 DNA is TGCGCCAGCAGCTTGTCGCGCCAGGGGCCCTACGAGCAGTACTTC. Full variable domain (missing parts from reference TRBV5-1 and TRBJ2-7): KAGVTQTPRYLIKTRGQQVTLSCSPISGHRSVSWYQQTPGQGLQFLFEYFSETQRNKGNFPGRFSGRQFSNSRSEMNVSTLELGDSALYLCASSLSRQGPYEQYFGPGTRLTVT.

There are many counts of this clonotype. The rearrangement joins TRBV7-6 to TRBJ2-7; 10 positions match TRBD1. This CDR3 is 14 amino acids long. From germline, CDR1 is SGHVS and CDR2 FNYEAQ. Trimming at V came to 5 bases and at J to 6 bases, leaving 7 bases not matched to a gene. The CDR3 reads CASSQGGQGSEQYF. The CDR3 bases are TGTGCCAGCAGCCAGGGGGGACAGGGGAGCGAGCAGTACTTC.

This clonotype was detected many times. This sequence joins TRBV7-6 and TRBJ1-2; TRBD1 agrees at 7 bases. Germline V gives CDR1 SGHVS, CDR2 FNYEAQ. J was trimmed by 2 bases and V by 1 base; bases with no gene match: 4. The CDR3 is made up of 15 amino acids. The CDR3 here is CASSLEGRGNYGYTF. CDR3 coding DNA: TGTGCCAGCAGCTTAGAGGGCAGGGGGAACTATGGCTACACCTTC.

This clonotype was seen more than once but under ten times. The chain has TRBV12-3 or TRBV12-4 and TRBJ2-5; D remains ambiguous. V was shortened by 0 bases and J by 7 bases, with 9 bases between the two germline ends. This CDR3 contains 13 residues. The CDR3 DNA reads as TGTGCCAGCAGTTTAGCTCCCCCGTCGACCCAGTACTTC. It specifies CASSLAPPSTQYF.

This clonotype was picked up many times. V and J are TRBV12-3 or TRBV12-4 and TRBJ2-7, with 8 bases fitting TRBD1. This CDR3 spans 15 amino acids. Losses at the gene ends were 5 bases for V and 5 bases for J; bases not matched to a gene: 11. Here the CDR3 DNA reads TGTGCCAGCAGTCCTCGGCTAACAGGGGGTAACGAGCAGTACTTC. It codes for CASSPRLTGGNEQYF.

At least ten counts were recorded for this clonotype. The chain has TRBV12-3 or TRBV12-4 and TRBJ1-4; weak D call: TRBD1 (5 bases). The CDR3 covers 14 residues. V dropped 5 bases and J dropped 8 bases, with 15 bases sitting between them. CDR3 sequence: CASSVDTMREKLFF. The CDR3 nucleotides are TGTGCCAGCAGTGTGGACACCATGAGGGAAAAACTGTTTTTT.

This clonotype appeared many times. The DNA of the CDR3 is TGCGCCAGCAGCTTGGGGAGCGGGAGTAACTACGAGCAGTACTTC. Translating gives CASSLGSGSNYEQYF. This chain links TRBV5-1 with TRBJ2-7, with TRBD2 identical over 8 bases. The CDR3 is 15 amino acids. Germline V CDR1 and CDR2: SGHRS, YFSETQ. The trim removed 0 bases at V and 3 bases at J, leaving 5 bases unmatched.

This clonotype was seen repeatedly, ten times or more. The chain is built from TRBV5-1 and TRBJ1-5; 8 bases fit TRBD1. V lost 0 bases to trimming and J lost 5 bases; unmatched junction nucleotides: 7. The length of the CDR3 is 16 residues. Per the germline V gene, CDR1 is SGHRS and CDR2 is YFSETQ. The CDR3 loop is CASSLDPGQEHQPQHF. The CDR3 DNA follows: TGCGCCAGCAGCTTGGATCCGGGACAGGAGCATCAGCCCCAGCATTTT.

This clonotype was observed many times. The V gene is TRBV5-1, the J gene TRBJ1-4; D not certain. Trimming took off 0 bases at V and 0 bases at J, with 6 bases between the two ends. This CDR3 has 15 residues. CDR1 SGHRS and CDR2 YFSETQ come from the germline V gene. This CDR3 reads CASSLDSTTNEKLFF. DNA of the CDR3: TGCGCCAGCAGCTTGGATTCAACAACTAATGAAAAACTGTTTTTT.

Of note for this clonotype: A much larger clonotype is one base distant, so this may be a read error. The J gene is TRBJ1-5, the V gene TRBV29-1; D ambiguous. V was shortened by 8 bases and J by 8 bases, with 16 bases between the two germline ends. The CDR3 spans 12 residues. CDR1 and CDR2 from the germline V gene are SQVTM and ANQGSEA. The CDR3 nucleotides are TGCAGCACTTGGGCAGGCGGCGAGCCCCAGCATTTT. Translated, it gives CSTWAGGEPQHF.

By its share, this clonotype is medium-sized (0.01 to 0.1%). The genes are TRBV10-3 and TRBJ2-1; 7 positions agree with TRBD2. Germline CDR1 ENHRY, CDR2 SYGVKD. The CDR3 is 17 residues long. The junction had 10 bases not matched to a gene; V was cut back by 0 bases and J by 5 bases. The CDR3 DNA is TGTGCCATCAGTGAGTCGAGGGCCAGCGGGGACCACAATGAGCAGTTCTTC. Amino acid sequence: CAISESRASGDHNEQFF.

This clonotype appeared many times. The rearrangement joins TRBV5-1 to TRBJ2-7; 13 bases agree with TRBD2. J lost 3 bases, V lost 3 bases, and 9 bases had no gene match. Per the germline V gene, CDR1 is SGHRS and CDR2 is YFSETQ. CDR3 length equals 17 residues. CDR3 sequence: CASSSVLGLAGNYEQYF. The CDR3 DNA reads TGCGCCAGCAGCTCGGTCCTGGGACTAGCGGGAAACTACGAGCAGTACTTC.

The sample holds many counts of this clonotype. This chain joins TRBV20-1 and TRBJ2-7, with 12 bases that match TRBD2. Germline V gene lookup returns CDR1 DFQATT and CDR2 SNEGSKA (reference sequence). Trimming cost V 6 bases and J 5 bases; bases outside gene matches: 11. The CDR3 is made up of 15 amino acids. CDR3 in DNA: TGCAGTGCCACGAAAGGACTAGCGGGAAGCGACGAGCAGTACTTC. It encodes CSATKGLAGSDEQYF.

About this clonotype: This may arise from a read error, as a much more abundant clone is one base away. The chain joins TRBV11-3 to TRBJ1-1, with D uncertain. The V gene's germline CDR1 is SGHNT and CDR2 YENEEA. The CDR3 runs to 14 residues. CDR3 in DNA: TGTGACAGCAGCATCGGACCGGCGAACACTGAAGCTTTCTTT. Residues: CDSSIGPANTEAFF.

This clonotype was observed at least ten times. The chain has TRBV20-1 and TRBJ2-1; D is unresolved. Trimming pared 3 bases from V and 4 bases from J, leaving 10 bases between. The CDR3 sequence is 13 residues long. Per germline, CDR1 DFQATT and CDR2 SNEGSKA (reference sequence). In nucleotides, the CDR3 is TGCAGTGCTAGGGCGGACGGGTACAATGAGCAGTTCTTC. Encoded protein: CSARADGYNEQFF.

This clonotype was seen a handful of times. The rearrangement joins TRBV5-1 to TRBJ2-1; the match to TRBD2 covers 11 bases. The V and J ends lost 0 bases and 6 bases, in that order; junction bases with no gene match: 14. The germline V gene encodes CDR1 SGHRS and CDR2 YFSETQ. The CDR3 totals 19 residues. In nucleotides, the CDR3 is TGCGCCAGCAGCTTGGTTTTTAGCGGGAGGGATACGCGTGGCAATGAGCAGTTCTTC. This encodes CASSLVFSGRDTRGNEQFF.

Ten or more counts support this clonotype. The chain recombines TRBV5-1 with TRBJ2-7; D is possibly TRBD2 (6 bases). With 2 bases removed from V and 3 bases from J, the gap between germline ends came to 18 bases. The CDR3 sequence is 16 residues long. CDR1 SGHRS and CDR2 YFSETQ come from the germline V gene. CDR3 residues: CASSFRDSGDFYEQYF. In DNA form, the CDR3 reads TGCGCCAGCAGCTTTCGGGATAGCGGAGACTTCTACGAGCAGTACTTC.

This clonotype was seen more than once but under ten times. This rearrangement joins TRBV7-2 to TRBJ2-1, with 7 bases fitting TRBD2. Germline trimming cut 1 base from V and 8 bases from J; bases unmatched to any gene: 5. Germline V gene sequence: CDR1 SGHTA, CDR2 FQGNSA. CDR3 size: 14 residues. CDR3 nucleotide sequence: TGTGCCAGCAGCTTAGGGGGGGGGGAATATGAGCAGTTCTTC. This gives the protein CASSLGGGEYEQFF.

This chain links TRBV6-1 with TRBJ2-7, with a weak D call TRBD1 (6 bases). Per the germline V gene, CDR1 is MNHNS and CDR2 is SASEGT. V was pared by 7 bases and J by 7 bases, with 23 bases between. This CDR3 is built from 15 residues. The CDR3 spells CASTVAGDTVLEQYF. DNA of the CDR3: TGTGCCAGCACCGTCGCTGGGGACACGGTACTGGAGCAGTACTTC.

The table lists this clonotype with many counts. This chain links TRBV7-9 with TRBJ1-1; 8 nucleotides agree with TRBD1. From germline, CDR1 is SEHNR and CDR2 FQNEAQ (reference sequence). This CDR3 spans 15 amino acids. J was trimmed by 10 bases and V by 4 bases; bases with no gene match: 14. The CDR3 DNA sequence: TGTGCCAGCAGCTATGCCGGGACAGGACTCAGGGGAGCTTTCTTT. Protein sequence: CASSYAGTGLRGAFF.

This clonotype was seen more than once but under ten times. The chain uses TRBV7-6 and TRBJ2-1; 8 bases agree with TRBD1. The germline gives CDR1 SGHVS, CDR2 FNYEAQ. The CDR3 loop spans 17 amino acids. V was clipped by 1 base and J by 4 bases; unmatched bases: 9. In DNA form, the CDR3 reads TGTGCCAGCAGCTTAGGTAGGATGACAGGGGAGTACAATGAGCAGTTCTTC. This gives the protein CASSLGRMTGEYNEQFF.